This TCR beta chain was found in a study of blood T cell repertoires in COVID-19. CDR1 is LNHDA and CDR2 is SQIVND in the germline V gene (reference sequence). Losses at the gene ends were 3 bases for V and 6 bases for J; bases not matched to a gene: 5. This CDR3 has 14 residues. Sequencing used immunoSEQ multiplex PCR; TCRdb keeps in-frame clones, though not all of them. The sample includes under 200,000 clones, approximately 90% of them seen just once. This clonotype was sampled from a man younger than 30 with acute or convalescent COVID-19. Sequencing used peripheral blood. V is TRBV19 and J is TRBJ1-1; 9 positions match TRBD1. The CDR3 DNA follows: TGTGCCAGTAGTATGACAGGGGGGTCCTCTGAAGCTTTCTTT. This translates into CASSMTGGSSEAFF.